This note documents a single T cell receptor beta chain sequence. CDR3 size: 17 residues. Germline V gives CDR1 SGHKS, CDR2 YYEKEE (reference sequence). The ends were cut back, 0 bases at V and 4 bases at J, with 18 bases in the middle. The data were obtained in a study of identical twins. Template switching added a universal primer binding site, and final cDNA carried unique molecular identifiers. From the 5' RACE reads, TCRdb called clonotypes with MiXCR, one entry per CDR3 protein. This sample has approximately 280,000 distinct CDR3 sequences; about 8.1% occur once, and the top ten carry roughly 2%. These data are also associated with another study on yellow fever vaccine responses in identical twins. Turning to that study: Twins reportedly appeared to share part of their vaccine T cell response while keeping part individual.

The sample comprised memory (CD45RO+) T cells sorted from blood. The chain employs TRBV5-5 and TRBJ2-3; D remains unclear. The receptor comes from a woman between 18 and 29 years old in good health. The CDR3 loop reads CASSLVAWLGGADTQYF. The CDR3 DNA is TGTGCCAGCAGCTTGGTCGCATGGCTAGGTGGGGCAGATACGCAGTATTTT.